This T cell receptor beta chain was profiled in a study of cytomegalovirus exposure and HLA in healthy donors. The study, taken as a whole, reports: In an earlier analysis, productive rearrangement rates for most beta V segments clustered near 87% or 30%. In vitro confirmation showed three CMV-associated chains to be CMV antigen specific.

The CDR3 totals 14 residues. Germline trimming cut 7 bases from V and 4 bases from J; bases unmatched to any gene: 9. From germline, CDR1 is ENHRY and CDR2 SYGVKD. These donors, healthy bone marrow donors, were studied. With 60 Vbeta and 13 Jbeta primers, the PCR was carried out. How the authors handled the data: About 11 million of 80 million or so unique TCR beta chains were shared, per a later count. The method was immunoSEQ multiplex PCR; TCRdb's version includes in-frame clones alone and lacks a portion of them. V and J calls and clone size are copied from that table; D and trimming were computed from the DNA. The sample includes hundreds of thousands of clones, approximately 88% of them seen just once. This clone was seen a handful of times. What it binds is unknown.

This TCR came from a boy aged 2 to 10 in good health and CMV-seronegative. Input material: PBMCs. J is TRBJ1-2 and V is TRBV10-3, with 7 bases matching TRBD1. The CDR3 bases are TGTGCCATCACTGACCAGGGGGATAGCTATGGCTACACCTTC. Its translation: CAITDQGDSYGYTF.